The sequence of this T cell receptor (beta chain) was determined in a study of low-dose radiotherapy and immunotherapy resistance in tumors. Background on the study: Over 26 weeks, cohort 2 got 1 Gy every two weeks, reaching 13 Gy.

V trimming: 5 bases; J trimming: 7 bases; junction bases outside the gene matches: 13. Germline V gene lookup returns CDR1 MDHEN and CDR2 SYDVKM. CDR3 length: 17 amino acids. Primers targeting TRAV and TRBV primed first-strand cDNA, covering alpha and beta chains. A constant-region primer paired with the V-primer adapter amplified TCRs over about 19 PCR cycles. TCRdb passed the reads through MiXCR, listing each CDR3 protein once. The sample has around 33,000 distinct CDR3 sequences, 45% to 50% seen once; the top ten hold roughly 5.8%. This sample's time point: after trial treatment. Treatment indicated: LDRT plus nivolumab, ipilimumab, low-dose cyclophosphamide and aspirin (RACIN trial).

The source was PBMCs, collected after low-dose radiotherapy plus immunotherapy. The receptor comes from a male donor with gallbladder cancer. The chain carries TRBV28 and TRBJ2-5, with TRBD2 matching 13 bases. CDR3 DNA sequence: TGTGCCAGCAGTGTAGCCGGGACTAGCGGGGCTCTGGGGACCCAGTACTTC. This translates into CASSVAGTSGALGTQYF.